Listed here are 11 T cell receptor beta chains from one sample, sequenced in a study of regulatory T cells in long-lasting Graves disease. Arm-PCR of CDR3 regions and iRepertoire HTBI primers were the basis on which TCR beta libraries were built. TCRdb recomputed calls from the multiplex PCR reads with MiXCR, one row per CDR3 protein. The repertoire consists of a few hundred thousand distinct CDR3 sequences, with 20% to 25% occurring once and the leading ten covering about 14%. Time point defined: newly diagnosed GD, antithyroid drugs for less than 3 months. PBMC-extracted RNA yielded the TCR library. Sequencing was performed on peripheral blood mononuclear cells (PBMCs), taken at new diagnosis, from a patient treated with antithyroid drugs. These receptors were taken from a female donor with Graves disease.

With respect to this clonotype: This may stem from a read error, because a much larger clone lies one nucleotide away. The rearrangement joins TRBV6-2 or TRBV6-3 to TRBJ2-7, with 8 bases fitting TRBD2. Germline V gene sequence: CDR1 MNHEY, CDR2 SVGEGT. With 7 bases clipped from V and 5 bases from J, the junction kept 10 bases outside the gene matches. The CDR3 length is 14 residues. The CDR3 nucleotides read TGTGCCAGCACCAGGACTAGCCCTGAGGACGAGCAGTACTTC. Residues: CASTRTSPEDEQYF.

This clonotype was found many times. One end of the junction varies from germline; a read error may be responsible. In DNA, the CDR3 is TGCGCCAGCAGCTCGGGGGACAGGGCAAGAGAGGCCCAGTACTTC. It codes for CASSSGDRAREAQYF. The chain employs TRBV5-1 and TRBJ2-5; 9 positions match TRBD1. CDR3 length equals 15 residues. In germline, CDR1 is SGHRS, CDR2 YFSETQ.

This chain uses TRBV7-8 with TRBJ2-7; 11 bases agree with TRBD2. Losses at the gene ends were 0 bases for V and 4 bases for J; bases not matched to a gene: 5. CDR3 length: 16 residues. Germline CDR1 SGHVS, CDR2 FQNEAQ. The CDR3: CASSLAGTSGIYEQYF. The CDR3 nucleotides read TGTGCCAGCAGCTTAGCCGGGACTAGCGGAATATACGAGCAGTACTTC.

This clonotype was picked up many times. The chain carries TRBV7-3 and TRBJ2-2, with unresolved D. The germline V and J ends were trimmed by 5 bases and 5 bases, with 6 bases remaining between them. The CDR3 has 12 amino acids. CDR1 and CDR2 (germline): SGHTA, FQGTGA. The CDR3 reads CASSLRTGELFF. The CDR3, as DNA: TGTGCCAGCAGCCTAAGGACCGGGGAGCTGTTTTTT.

This clonotype showed up many times. This chain joins TRBV27 and TRBJ1-2; D is ambiguous. Between the trimmed V and J ends, which lost 6 bases and 8 bases, there was a span of 16 bases. The CDR3 sequence is 13 residues long. Germline CDR1 MNHEY, CDR2 SMNVEV (reference sequence). The CDR3 loop reads CASSSKAGDGYTF. The CDR3 region has the DNA TGTGCCAGCAGCTCCAAGGCGGGTGACGGCTACACCTTC.

This clonotype has ten or more counts. The chain carries TRBV7-2 and TRBJ1-1; 8 bases fit TRBD1. Germline V gives CDR1 SGHTA, CDR2 FQGNSA. This CDR3 has 13 residues. Unmatched junction bases numbered 7, after V lost 3 bases and J lost 10 bases. The CDR3 coding sequence is TGTGCCAGCAGCTTGGGACAGGCCCTGGCAGCTTTCTTT. Translating gives CASSLGQALAAFF.

Concerning this clonotype itself: A far larger clone differs by one base, so this is likely a read error. V is TRBV12-3 or TRBV12-4 and J is TRBJ2-4; 11 bases line up with TRBD2. This CDR3 has 19 residues. V lost 5 bases to trimming and J lost 13 bases; unmatched junction nucleotides: 25. The CDR3 region is CASSPDPLTTSGAYNEQYF. The CDR3 nucleotides are TGTGCCAGCAGTCCTGACCCCTTAACGACTAGCGGGGCCTACAATGAGCAGTACTTC.

This clonotype has ten or more counts. This chain connects TRBV9 to TRBJ2-3, with a possible D match to TRBD1 (6 bases). CDR1 and CDR2 from the germline V gene are SGDLS and YYNGEE. The V end was cut by 2 bases, the J end by 1 base, with 11 bases between. The CDR3 totals 15 residues. The CDR3 coding sequence is TGTGCCAGCAGCGTGACAGGTGATGGCACAGATACGCAGTATTTT. Translation gives CASSVTGDGTDTQYF.

The CDR3 loop is CASSIDQGTYGYTF. The CDR3 DNA is TGTGCCAGTAGTATAGATCAGGGGACCTATGGCTACACCTTC. The genes are TRBV19 and TRBJ1-2; possible D gene TRBD1, 6 bases. Germline values: CDR1 LNHDA, CDR2 SQIVND (reference sequence). The CDR3 has 14 amino acids. V shed 0 bases and J shed 4 bases, with 9 bases lying between them.

This clonotype was observed at least ten times. The chain combines TRBV20-1 with TRBJ2-1; D is perhaps TRBD2 (5 bases). V shed 6 bases and J shed 7 bases, with 13 bases lying between them. This CDR3 comprises 12 residues. Per germline, CDR1 DFQATT and CDR2 SNEGSKA (reference sequence). Here the CDR3 DNA reads TGCAGTGCCCACGGAGGTGGGAATGAGCAGTTCTTC. Protein sequence: CSAHGGGNEQFF.

This clonotype came up many times. The chain couples TRBV12-3 or TRBV12-4 to TRBJ1-1; D not certain. V was shortened by 6 bases and J by 2 bases, with 10 bases between the two germline ends. The CDR3 sequence is 13 residues long. In nucleotides, the CDR3 is TGTGCCAGCAGCAGACTCCGAAACACTGAAGCTTTCTTT. Translation: CASSRLRNTEAFF.